The 5 T cell receptor beta chains below come from one sample, sequenced in a study of OX40 agonist ivuxolimab in advanced cancers. Method: immunoSEQ multiplex PCR; TCRdb's copy keeps in-frame clones and lacks some. The repertoire has 45,000 to 50,000 clones, roughly 90% of them found once; the top ten carry 10% to 15%. Here the sequenced sample was CD4+ or CD8+ T cells sorted from blood, taken in a trial of the OX40 agonist ivuxolimab. The receptors originated from an adult with an advanced solid tumor such as melanoma, head and neck, liver or kidney cancer.

V and J are TRBV15 and TRBJ1-1; D gene ambiguous. Germline values: CDR1 LNHNV, CDR2 YYDKDF (reference sequence). Trimming pared 0 bases from V and 2 bases from J, leaving 4 bases between. The CDR3 is made up of 13 amino acids. Here the CDR3 reads CATSRDSNTEAFF. In nucleotides, the CDR3 is TGTGCCACCAGCAGAGATAGCAACACTGAAGCTTTCTTT.

V usage is TRBV5-6 and J usage is TRBJ2-3; TRBD2 matches 14 bases. J lost 8 bases, V lost 3 bases, and 11 bases had no gene match. Germline V gene lookup returns CDR1 SGHDT and CDR2 YYEEEE. This CDR3 is built from 17 residues. CDR3 in DNA: TGTGCCAGCAGCTCAAGGACTAGCGGGGGGCTCCACGGTACGCAGTATTTT. Its translation is CASSSRTSGGLHGTQYF.

The chain is built from TRBV27 and TRBJ1-1; tentatively, D is TRBD1 (5 bases). Per germline, CDR1 MNHEY and CDR2 SMNVEV (reference sequence). The CDR3 is 15 amino acids. V lost 3 bases and J lost 0, with 11 bases in between. The CDR3 sequence is CASSFWAGMNTEAFF. CDR3 coding DNA: TGTGCCAGCAGTTTTTGGGCAGGGATGAACACTGAAGCTTTCTTT.

The V call is TRBV9, the J call TRBJ2-2; D remains ambiguous. The CDR3 runs to 13 residues. With 4 bases removed from V and 1 base from J, the gap between germline ends came to 5 bases. Germline-derived CDR1 and CDR2 are SGDLS and YYNGEE. CDR3 region: CASSPGNTGELFF. CDR3 nucleotides: TGTGCCAGCAGCCCAGGGAACACCGGGGAGCTGTTTTTT.

The rearrangement links TRBV27 to TRBJ1-6; 7 nucleotides match TRBD1. Germline V CDR1 and CDR2: MNHEY, SMNVEV (reference sequence). J was trimmed by 7 bases and V by 9 bases; bases with no gene match: 6. The CDR3 covers 13 residues. CDR3 in DNA: TGTGCCAGTTCCGACAGGGTGAATTCACCCCTCCACTTT. It translates to CASSDRVNSPLHF.